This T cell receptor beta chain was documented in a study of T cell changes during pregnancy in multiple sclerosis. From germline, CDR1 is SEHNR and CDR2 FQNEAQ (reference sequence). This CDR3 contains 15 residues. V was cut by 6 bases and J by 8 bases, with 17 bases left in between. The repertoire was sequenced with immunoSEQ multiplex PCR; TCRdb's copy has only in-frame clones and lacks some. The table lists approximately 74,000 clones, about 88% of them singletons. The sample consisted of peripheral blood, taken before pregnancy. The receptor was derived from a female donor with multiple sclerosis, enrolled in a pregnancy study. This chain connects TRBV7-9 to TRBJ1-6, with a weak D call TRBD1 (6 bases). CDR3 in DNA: TGTGCCAGCAGTTATACAGGGCCCGGAGATTCACCCCTCCACTTT. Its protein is CASSYTGPGDSPLHF. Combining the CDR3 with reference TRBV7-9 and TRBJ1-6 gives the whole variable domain DTGVSQNPRHKITKRGQNVTFRCDPISEHNRLYWYRQTLGQGPEFLTYFQNEAQLEKSRLLSDRFSAERPKGSFSTLEIQRTEQGDSAMYLCASSYTGPGDSPLHFGNGTRLTVT.